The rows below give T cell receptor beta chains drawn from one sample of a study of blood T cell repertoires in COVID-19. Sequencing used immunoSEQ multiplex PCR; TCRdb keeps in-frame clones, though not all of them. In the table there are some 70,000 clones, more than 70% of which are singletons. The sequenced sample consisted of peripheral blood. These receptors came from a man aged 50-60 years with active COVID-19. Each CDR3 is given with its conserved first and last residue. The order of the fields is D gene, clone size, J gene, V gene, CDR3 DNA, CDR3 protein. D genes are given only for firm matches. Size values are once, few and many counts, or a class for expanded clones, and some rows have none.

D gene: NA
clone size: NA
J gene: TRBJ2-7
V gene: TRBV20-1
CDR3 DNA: TGCAGTGCTAGAGATTTTAACGAGCAGTACTTC
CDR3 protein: CSARDFNEQYF

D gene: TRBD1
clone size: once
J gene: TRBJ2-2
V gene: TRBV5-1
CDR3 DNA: TGCGCCAGCAGCTCGGGACAGGGCAGGCGCACCGGGGAGCTGTTTTTT
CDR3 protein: CASSSGQGRRTGELFF

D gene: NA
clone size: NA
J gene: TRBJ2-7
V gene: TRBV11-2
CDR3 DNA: TGTGCCAGCAGCCGGACATCCGATTACGAGCAGTACTTC
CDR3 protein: CASSRTSDYEQYF

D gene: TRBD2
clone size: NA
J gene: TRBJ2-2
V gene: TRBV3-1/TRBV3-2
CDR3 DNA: TGTGCCAGCAGCCAGGGACTAGCGGGCACCGGGGAGCTGTTTTTT
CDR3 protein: CASSQGLAGTGELFF

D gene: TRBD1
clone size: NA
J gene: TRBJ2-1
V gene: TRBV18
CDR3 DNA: TGTGCCAGCTCACCGGGACAGGGACCTTTTAAAACTTACAATGAGCAGTTCTTC
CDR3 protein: CASSPGQGPFKTYNEQFF

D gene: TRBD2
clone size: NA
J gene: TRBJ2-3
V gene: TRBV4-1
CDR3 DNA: TGCGCCAGCAGCACCCGACTAGCGGGGGGACCCACAGATACGCAGTATTTT
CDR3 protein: CASSTRLAGGPTDTQYF

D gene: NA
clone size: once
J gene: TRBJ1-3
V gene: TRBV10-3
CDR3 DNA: TGTGCCACCATGAGGGGGGGAGGAAACACCATATATTTT
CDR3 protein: CATMRGGGNTIYF

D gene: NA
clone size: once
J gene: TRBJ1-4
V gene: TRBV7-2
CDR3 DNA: TGTGCCAGCGCCATGAGGACTAATGAAAAACTGTTTTTT
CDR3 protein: CASAMRTNEKLFF

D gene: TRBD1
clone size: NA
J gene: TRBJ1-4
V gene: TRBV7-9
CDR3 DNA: TGTGCCAGCAGCTTAGCGGGGACAGGGAGTAATGAAAAACTGTTTTTT
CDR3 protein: CASSLAGTGSNEKLFF

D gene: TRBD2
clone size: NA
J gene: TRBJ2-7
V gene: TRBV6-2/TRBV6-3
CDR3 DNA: TGTGCCAGCAGTTACTCTGCGCCTAGCGGGAGTGTGACCTACGAGCAGTACTTC
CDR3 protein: CASSYSAPSGSVTYEQYF

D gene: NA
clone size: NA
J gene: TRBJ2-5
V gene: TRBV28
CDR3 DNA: TGTGCCAGCAAAGGTCTGGGCGGGCTCCAAGAGACCCAGTACTTC
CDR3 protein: CASKGLGGLQETQYF